This T cell receptor beta chain was profiled in a study of CD8 T cell repertoires and HIV-1 epitope variants. Across the whole study: Cultures ran around nine days, with IL-2, IL-7 and IL-15 added on days 3 and 7.

Some clones are missing from TCRdb's copy, which holds only in-frame ones; the method was immunoSEQ multiplex PCR. This sample has a few thousand clones, with about 60% found just once. On this clone itself: The antigen is unknown.

Germline loops: CDR1 LNHDA, CDR2 SQIVND (reference sequence). The CDR3 totals 15 residues. This receptor was identified in a male donor with HIV. The sequenced sample consisted of cultured CD8+ T cells derived from PBMCs. The chain recombines TRBV19 with TRBJ2-5, with 7 bases that match TRBD1. Gene TRBJ2-7 matches the end of the DNA better, so the J call may be wrong. The CDR3 nucleotides read TGTGCCAGTAGCCAAGGGACAGCAAGCTCCTACGAGCAGTACTTC. Its protein is CASSQGTASSYEQYF.